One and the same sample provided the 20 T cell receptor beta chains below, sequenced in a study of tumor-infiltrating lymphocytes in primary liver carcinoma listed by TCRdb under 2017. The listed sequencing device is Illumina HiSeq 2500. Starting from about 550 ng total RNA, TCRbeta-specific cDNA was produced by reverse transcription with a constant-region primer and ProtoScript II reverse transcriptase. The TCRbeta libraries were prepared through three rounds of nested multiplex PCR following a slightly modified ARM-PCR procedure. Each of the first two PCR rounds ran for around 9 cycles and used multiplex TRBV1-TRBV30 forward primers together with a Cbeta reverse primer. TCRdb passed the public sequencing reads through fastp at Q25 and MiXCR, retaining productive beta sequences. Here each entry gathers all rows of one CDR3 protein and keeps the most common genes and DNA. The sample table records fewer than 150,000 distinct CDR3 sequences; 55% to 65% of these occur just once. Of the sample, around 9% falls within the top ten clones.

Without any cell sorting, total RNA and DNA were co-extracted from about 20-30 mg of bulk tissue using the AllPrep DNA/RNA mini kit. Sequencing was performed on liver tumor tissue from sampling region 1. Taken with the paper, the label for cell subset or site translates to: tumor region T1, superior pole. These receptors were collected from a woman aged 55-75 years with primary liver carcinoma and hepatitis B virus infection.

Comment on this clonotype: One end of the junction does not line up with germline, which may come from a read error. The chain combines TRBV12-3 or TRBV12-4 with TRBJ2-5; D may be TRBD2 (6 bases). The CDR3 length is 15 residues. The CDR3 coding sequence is TGTGCCAGCGGGCGCACGGGAGCTACCCAAGAGACCCGGTACTTC. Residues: CASGRTGATQETRYF.

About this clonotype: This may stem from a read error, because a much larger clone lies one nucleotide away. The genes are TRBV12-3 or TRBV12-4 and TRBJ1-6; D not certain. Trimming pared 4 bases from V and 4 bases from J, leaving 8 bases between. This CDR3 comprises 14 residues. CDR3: CASSSTAYNSPLHF. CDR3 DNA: TGTGCCAGCAGTTCTACAGCTTATAATTCACCCCTCCACTTT.

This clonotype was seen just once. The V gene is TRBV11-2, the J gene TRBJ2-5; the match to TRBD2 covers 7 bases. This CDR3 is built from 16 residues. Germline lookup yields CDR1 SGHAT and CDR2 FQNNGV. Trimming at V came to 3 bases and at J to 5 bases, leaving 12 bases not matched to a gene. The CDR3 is CASSFGLEGGSETQYF. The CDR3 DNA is TGTGCCAGCAGCTTCGGACTAGAGGGAGGGTCGGAGACCCAGTACTTC.

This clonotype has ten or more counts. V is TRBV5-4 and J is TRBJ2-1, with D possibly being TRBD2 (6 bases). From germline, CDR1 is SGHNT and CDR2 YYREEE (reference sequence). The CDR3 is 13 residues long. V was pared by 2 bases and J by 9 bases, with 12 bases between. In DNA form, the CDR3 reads TGTGCCAGCAGCTTTGTGTTGGAGGGTGAGCAGTTCTTC. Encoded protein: CASSFVLEGEQFF.

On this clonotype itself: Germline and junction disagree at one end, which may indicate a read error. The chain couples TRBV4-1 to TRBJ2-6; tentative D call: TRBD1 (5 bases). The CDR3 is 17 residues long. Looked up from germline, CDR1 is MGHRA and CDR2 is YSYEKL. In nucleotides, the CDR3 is TGTGCCAGCAACCAAGACTCCAGGGTCTCTGTGGCCAACGTCCTGACTTTC. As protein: CASNQDSRVSVANVLTF.

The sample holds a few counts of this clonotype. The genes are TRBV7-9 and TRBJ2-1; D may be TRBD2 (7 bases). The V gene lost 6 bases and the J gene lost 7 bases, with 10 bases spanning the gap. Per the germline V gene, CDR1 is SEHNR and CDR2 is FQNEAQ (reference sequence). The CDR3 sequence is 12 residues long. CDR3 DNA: TGTGCCAGCAGAGGGGGGGGAAATGAGCAGTTCTTC. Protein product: CASRGGGNEQFF.

In DNA, the CDR3 is TGTGCCAGCAGCCACAGGGGGCTTATCAGGGGAACGGACACTGAAGCTTTCTTT. Amino acids: CASSHRGLIRGTDTEAFF. The rearrangement links TRBV11-3 to TRBJ1-1; TRBD1 aligns across 9 bases. Trimming took 5 bases from V and 3 from J; bases not matched to a gene: 16. Germline CDR1 and CDR2: SGHNT and YENEEA. This CDR3 is built from 18 residues.

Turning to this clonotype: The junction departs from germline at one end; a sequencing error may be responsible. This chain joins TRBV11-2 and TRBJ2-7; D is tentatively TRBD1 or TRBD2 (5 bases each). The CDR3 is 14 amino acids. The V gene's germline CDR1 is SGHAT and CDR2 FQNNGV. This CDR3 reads CDSSLVGVDYEQYF. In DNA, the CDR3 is TGCGACAGCAGCTTAGTTGGGGTTGACTACGAGCAATACTTC.

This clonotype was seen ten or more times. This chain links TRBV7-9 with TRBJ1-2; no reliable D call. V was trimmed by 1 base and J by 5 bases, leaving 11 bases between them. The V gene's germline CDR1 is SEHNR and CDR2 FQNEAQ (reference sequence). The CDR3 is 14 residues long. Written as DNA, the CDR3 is TGTGCCAGCAGCTTAGAAGTGCCTGGGTATGGCTACACCTTC. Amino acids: CASSLEVPGYGYTF.

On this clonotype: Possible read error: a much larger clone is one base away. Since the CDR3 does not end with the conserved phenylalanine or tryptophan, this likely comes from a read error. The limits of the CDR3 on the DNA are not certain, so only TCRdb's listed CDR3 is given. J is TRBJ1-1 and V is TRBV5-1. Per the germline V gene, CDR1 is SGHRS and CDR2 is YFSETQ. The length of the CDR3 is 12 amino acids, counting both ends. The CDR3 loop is CASSLRGQITFS.

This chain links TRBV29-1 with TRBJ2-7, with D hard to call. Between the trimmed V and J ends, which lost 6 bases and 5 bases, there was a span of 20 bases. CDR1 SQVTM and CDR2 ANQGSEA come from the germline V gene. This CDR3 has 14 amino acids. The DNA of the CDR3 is TGCAGCGTCCGACCCGCCTACCGGGCCCACGAGCAGTACTTC. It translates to CSVRPAYRAHEQYF.

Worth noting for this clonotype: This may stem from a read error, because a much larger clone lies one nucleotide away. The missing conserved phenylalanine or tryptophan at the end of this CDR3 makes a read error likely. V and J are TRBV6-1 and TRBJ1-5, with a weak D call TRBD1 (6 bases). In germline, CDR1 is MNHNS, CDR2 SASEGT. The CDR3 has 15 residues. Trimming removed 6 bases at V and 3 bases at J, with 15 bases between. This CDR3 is CASSRGHLDNQPQHL. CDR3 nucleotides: TGTGCCAGCAGCAGGGGACACCTAGACAATCAGCCCCAGCATCTT.

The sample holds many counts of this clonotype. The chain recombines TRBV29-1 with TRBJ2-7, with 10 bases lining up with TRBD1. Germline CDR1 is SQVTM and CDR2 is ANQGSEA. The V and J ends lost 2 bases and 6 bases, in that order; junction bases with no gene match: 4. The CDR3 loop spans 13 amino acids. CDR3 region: CSVERDRGSEQYF. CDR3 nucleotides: TGCAGCGTTGAACGGGACAGGGGAAGCGAGCAGTACTTC.

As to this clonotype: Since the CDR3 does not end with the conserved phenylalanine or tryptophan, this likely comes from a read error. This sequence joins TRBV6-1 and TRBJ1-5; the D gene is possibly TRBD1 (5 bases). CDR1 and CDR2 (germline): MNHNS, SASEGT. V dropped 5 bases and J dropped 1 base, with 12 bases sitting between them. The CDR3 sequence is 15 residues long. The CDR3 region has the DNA TGTGCCAGCAGTAACCAGGGAAGAAGCAATCAGCCCCAGCATTAT. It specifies CASSNQGRSNQPQHY.

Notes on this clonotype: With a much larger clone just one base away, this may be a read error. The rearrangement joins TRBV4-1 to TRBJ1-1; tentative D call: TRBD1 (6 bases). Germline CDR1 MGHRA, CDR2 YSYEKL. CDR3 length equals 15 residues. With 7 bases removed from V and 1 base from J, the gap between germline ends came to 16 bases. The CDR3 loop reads CASNHPGHPNTEAFF. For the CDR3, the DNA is TGCGCCAGCAACCATCCGGGACACCCGAACACTGAAGCTTTCTTT.

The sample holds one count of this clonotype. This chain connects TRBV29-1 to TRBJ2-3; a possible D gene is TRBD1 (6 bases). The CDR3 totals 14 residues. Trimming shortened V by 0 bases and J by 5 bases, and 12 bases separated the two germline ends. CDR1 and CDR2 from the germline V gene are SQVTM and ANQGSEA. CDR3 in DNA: TGCAGCGTTGAAGACCCCACACAGGGAGATACGCAGTATTTT. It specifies CSVEDPTQGDTQYF.

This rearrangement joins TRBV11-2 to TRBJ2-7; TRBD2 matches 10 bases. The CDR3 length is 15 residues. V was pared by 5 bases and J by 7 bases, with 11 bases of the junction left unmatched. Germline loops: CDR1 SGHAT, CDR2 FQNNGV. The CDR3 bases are TGTGCCAGCAGCCTTAGCGGGAGGACCTCTAGAGAGCAGTACTTC. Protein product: CASSLSGRTSREQYF. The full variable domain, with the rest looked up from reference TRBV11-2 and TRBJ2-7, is EAGVAQSPRYKIIEKRQSVAFWCNPISGHATLYWYQQILGQGPKLLIQFQNNGVVDDSQLPKDRFSAERLKGVDSTLKIQPAKLEDSAVYLCASSLSGRTSREQYFGPGTRLTVT.

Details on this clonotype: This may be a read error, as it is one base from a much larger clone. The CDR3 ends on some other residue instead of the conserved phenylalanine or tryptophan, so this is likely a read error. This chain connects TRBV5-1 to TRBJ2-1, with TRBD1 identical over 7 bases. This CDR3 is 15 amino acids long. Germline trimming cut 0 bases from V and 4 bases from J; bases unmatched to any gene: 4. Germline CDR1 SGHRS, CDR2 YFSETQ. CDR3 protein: CASSLAGQTYNEQFY. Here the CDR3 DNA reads TGCGCCAGCAGCTTGGCGGGACAGACTTACAATGAGCAGTTCTAC.

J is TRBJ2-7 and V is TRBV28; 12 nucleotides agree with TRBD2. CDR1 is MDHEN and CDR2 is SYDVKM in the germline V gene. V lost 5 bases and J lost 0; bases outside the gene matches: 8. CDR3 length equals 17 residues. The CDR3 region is CASSLRGLAGFSYEQYF. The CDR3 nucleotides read TGTGCCAGCAGTCTACGGGGACTAGCGGGTTTCTCCTACGAGCAGTACTTC. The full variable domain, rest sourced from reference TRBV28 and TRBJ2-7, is DVKVTQSSRYLVKRTGEKVFLECVQDMDHENMFWYRQDPGLGLRLIYFSYDVKMKEKGDIPEGYSVSREKKERFSLILESASTNQTSMYLCASSLRGLAGFSYEQYFGPGTRLTVT.

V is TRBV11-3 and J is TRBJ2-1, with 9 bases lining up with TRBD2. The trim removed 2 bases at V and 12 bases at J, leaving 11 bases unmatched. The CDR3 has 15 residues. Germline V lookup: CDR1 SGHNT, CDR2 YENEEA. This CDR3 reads CASSLLAGYYKGQFF. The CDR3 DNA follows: TGTGCCAGCAGCTTACTAGCGGGGTATTACAAAGGGCAGTTCTTC.